The text below deals with one T cell receptor (beta chain). The record originates from a study of blood T cell repertoires in COVID-19. Looking at the study overall: Donors in the United States, Italy and Spain gave samples during acute or convalescent COVID-19. The cDNA or gDNA used as material had been derived from T cells, B-cell-depleted T cells, or PBMCs.

During active infection, Seattle patients enrolled and were then monitored through disease. As processed by the authors: It was from reference gene primer amplification that nucleated cell counts were estimated. Profiling relied on immunoSEQ multiplex PCR, and the TCRdb table lists in-frame clones only, not all of them. That table supplies the V and J calls and clone size; D and trimming were determined from the DNA. The sample holds tens of thousands of clones, about four fifths seen once. V was clipped by 3 bases and J by 4 bases; unmatched bases: 6. CDR3 size: 17 residues. Looked up from germline, CDR1 is MNHNS and CDR2 is SASEGT.

The chain recombines TRBV6-1 with TRBJ2-7; 16 bases agree with TRBD2. Sequenced sample: peripheral blood. This TCR was sampled from an elderly man with COVID-19, enrolled during active disease. CDR3 DNA: TGTGCCAGCAGTGACGGGACTAGCGGGAGGGTACGTTACGAGCAGTACTTC. As protein: CASSDGTSGRVRYEQYF.